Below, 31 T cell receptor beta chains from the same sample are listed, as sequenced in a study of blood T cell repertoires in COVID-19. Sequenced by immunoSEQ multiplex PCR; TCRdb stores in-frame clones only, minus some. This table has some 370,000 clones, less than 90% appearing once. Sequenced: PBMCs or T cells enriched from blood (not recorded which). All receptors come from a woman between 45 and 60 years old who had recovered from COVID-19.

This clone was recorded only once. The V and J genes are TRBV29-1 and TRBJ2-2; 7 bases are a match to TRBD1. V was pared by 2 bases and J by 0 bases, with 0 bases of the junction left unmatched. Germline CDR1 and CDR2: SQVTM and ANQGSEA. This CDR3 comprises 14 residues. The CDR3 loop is CSVEQGANTGELFF. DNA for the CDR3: TGCAGCGTTGAACAGGGGGCGAACACCGGGGAGCTGTTTTTT.

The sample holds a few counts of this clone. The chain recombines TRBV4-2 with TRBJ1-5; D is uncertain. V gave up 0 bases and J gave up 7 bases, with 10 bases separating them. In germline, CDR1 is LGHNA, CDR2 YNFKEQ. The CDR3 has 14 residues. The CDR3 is CASSQDGREQPQHF. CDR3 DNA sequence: TGTGCCAGCAGCCAAGATGGGAGGGAACAGCCCCAGCATTTT.

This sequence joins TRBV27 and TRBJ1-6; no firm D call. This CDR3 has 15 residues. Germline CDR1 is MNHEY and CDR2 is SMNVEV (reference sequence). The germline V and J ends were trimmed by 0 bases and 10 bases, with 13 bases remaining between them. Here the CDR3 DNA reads TGTGCCAGCAGTTTATCCGGGGAAGGGTACTCACCCCTCCACTTT. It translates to CASSLSGEGYSPLHF.

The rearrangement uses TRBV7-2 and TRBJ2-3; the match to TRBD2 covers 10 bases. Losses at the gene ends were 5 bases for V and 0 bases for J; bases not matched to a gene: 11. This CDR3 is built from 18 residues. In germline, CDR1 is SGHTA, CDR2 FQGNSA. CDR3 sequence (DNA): TGTGCCAGCAGCACCGCTCCCGGGACTAGCGTTAGCACAGATACGCAGTATTTT. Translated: CASSTAPGTSVSTDTQYF.

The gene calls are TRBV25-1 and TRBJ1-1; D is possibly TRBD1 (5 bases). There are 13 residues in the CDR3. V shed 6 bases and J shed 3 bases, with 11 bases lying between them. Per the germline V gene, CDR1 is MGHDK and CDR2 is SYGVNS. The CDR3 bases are TGTGCCAGCAGCGGATGGGGGGACACTGAAGCTTTCTTT. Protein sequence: CASSGWGDTEAFF.

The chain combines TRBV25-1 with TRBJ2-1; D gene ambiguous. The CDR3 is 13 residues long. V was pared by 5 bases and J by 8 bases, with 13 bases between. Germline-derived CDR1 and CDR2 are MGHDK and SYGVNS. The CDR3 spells CASSFASPDEQFF. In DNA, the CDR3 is TGTGCCAGCAGTTTCGCTTCCCCAGATGAGCAGTTCTTC.

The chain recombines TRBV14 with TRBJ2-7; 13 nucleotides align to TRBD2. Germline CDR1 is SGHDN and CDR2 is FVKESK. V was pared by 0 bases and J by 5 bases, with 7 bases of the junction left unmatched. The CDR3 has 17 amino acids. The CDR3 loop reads CASSQDRTSGSLNEQYF. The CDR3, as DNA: TGTGCCAGCAGCCAAGATCGGACTAGCGGGAGTCTCAACGAGCAGTACTTC.

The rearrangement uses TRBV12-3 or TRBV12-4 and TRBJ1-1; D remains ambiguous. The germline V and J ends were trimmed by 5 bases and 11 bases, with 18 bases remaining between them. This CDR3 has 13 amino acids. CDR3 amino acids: CASSGSGFRIAFF. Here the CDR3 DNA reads TGTGCCAGCAGTGGCTCGGGGTTCAGGATTGCTTTCTTT.

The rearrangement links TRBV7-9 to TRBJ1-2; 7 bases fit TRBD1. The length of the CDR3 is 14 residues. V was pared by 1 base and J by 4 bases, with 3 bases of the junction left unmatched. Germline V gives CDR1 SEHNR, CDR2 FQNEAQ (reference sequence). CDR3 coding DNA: TGTGCCAGCAGCTTAGTTTCAGGGGGCTATGGCTACACCTTC. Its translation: CASSLVSGGYGYTF.

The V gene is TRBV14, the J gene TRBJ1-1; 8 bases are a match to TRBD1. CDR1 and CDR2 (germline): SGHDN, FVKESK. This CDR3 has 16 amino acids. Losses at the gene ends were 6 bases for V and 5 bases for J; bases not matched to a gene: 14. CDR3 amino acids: CASSQFRGLVGTEAFF. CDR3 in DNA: TGTGCCAGCAGTCAATTCAGGGGGCTTGTAGGAACTGAAGCTTTCTTT.

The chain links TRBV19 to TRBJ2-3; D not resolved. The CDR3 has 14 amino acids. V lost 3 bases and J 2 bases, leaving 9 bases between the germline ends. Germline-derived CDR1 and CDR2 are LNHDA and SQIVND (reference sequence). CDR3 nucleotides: TGTGCCAGTAGTATCCAGGTACCCACAGATACGCAGTATTTT. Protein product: CASSIQVPTDTQYF.

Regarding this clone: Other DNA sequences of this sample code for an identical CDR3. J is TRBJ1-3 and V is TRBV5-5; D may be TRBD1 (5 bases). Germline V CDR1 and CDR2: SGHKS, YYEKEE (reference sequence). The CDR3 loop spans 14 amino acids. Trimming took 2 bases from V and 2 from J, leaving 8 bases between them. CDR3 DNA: TGTGCCAGCAGCTTAGGAGGGGCTGGAAACACCATATATTTT. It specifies CASSLGGAGNTIYF.

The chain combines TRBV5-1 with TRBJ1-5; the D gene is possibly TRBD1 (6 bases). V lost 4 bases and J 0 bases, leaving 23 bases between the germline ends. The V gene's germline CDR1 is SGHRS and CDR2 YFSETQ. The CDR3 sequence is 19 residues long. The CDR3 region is CASSAQGPKLNNSNQPQHF. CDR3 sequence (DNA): TGCGCCAGCAGCGCACAGGGCCCGAAACTAAATAATAGCAATCAGCCCCAGCATTTT.

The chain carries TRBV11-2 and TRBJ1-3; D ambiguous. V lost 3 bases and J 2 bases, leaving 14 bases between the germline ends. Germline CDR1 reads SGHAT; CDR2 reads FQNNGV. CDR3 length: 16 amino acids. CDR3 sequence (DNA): TGTGCCAGCAGCTTTAAGAGGGAGATTGCTGGAAACACCATATATTTT. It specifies CASSFKREIAGNTIYF. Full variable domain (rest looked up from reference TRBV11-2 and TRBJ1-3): EAGVAQSPRYKIIEKRQSVAFWCNPISGHATLYWYQQILGQGPKLLIQFQNNGVVDDSQLPKDRFSAERLKGVDSTLKIQPAKLEDSAVYLCASSFKREIAGNTIYFGEGSWLTVV.

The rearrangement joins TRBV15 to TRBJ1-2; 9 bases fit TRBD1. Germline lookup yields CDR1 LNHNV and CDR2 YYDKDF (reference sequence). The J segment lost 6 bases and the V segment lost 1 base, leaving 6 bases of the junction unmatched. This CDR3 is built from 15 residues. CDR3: CATSRGSGQGNGYTF. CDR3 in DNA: TGTGCCACCAGCAGAGGATCTGGACAGGGGAATGGCTACACCTTC.

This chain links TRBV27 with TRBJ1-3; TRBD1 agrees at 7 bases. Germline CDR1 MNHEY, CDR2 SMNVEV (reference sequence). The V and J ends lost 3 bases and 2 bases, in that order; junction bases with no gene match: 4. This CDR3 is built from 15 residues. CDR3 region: CASSLEGATGNTIYF. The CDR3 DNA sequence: TGTGCCAGCAGTTTGGAGGGGGCGACTGGAAACACCATATATTTT.

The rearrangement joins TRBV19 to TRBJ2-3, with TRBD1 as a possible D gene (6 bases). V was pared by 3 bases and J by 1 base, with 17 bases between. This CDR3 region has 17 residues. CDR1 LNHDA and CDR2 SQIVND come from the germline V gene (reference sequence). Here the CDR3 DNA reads TGTGCCAGTAGTATCCGGGACATACCAGGGGGCACAGATACGCAGTATTTT. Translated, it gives CASSIRDIPGGTDTQYF.

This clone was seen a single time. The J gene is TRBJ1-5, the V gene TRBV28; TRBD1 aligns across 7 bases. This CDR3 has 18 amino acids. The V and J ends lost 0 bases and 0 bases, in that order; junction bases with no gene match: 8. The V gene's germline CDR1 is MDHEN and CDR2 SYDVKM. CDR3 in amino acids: CASSLWDRNMYSNQPQHF. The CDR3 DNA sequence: TGTGCCAGCAGTTTATGGGACAGGAACATGTATAGCAATCAGCCCCAGCATTTT.

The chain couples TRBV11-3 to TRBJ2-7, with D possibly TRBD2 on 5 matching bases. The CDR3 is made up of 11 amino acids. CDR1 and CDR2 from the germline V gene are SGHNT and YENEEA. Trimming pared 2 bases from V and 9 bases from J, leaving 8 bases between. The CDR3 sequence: CASSLSGRQYF. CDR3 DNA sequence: TGTGCCAGCAGCTTATCGGGGAGGCAGTACTTC.

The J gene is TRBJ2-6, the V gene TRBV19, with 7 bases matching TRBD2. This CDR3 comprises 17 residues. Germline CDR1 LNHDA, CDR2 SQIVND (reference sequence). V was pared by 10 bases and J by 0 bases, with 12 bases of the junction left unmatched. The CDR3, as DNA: TGTGCCACCTTGCGTGGCAGGGACTACTCTGGGGCCAACGTCCTGACTTTC. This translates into CATLRGRDYSGANVLTF.

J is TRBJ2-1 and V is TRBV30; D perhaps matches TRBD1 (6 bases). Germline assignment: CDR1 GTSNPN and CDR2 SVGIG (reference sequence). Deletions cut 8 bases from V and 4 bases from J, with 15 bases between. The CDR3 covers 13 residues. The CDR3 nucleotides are TGTGCCGGGACCGGACAGTTTTACAATGAGCAGTTCTTC. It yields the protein CAGTGQFYNEQFF.

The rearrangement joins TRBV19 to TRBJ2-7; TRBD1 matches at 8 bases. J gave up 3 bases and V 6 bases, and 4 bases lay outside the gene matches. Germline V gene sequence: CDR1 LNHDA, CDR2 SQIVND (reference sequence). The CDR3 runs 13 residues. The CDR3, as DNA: TGTGCCAGTAGCCAGGGGGCGAGCTACGAGCAGTACTTC. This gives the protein CASSQGASYEQYF.

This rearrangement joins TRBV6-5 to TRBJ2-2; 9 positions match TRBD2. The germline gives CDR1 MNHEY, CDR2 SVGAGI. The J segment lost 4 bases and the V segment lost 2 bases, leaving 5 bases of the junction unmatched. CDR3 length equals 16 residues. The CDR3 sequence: CASSYAGGRSTGELFF. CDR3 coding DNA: TGTGCCAGCAGTTACGCGGGAGGGCGGAGCACCGGGGAGCTGTTTTTT.

CDR3 in amino acids: CASSSGGRGGRSTDTQYF. The CDR3 nucleotides read TGTGCCAGCAGTTCCGGCGGACGCGGGGGGCGCTCCACAGATACGCAGTATTTT. The J gene is TRBJ2-3, the V gene TRBV6-2 or TRBV6-3; 8 positions match TRBD2. This CDR3 has 18 residues. Germline loops: CDR1 MNHEY, CDR2 SVGEGT. With 4 bases clipped from V and 2 bases from J, the junction kept 14 bases outside the gene matches.

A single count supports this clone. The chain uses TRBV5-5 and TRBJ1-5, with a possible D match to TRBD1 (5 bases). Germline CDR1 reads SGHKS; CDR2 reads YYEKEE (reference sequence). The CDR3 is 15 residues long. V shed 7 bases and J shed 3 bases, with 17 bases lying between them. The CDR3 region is CASALGGSSNQPQHF. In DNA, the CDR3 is TGTGCCAGCGCTCTCGGGGGGAGTTCCAATCAGCCCCAGCATTTT.

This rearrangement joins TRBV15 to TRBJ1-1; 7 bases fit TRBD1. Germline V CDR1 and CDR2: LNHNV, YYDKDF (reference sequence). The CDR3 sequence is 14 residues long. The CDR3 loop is CGSRRGRGDTEAFF. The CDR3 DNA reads TGTGGTTCGAGGAGGGGGCGCGGGGACACTGAAGCTTTCTTT.

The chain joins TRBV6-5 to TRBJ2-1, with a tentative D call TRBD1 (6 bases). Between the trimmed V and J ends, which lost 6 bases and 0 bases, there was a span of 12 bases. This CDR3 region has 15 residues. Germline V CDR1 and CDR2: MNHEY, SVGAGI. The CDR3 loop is CASSWLGGSYNEQFF. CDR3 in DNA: TGTGCCAGCAGCTGGCTAGGGGGCTCCTACAATGAGCAGTTCTTC.

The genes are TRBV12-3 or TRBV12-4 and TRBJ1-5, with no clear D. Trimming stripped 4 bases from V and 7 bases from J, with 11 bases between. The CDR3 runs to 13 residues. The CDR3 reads CASSYGRGQPQHF. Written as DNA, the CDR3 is TGTGCCAGCAGTTACGGGCGGGGACAGCCCCAGCATTTT.

The CDR3 nucleotides read TGTGCCAGCAGCCGAACAGGGGCTAAAGAGACCCAGTACTTC. Its translation: CASSRTGAKETQYF. V gene TRBV5-5 combines with J gene TRBJ2-5, with 7 bases fitting TRBD1. CDR1 is SGHKS, CDR2 YYEKEE, per germline (reference sequence). The V gene end was trimmed by 4 bases and the J gene end by 3 bases; junction bases not matched to a gene: 6. The length of the CDR3 is 14 residues.

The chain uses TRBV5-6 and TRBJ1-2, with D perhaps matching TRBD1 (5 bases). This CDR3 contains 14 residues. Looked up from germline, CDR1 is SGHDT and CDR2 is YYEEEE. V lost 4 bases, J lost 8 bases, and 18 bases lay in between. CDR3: CASSPNRGFWGYTF. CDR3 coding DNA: TGTGCCAGCAGCCCGAATAGGGGTTTTTGGGGCTACACCTTC.

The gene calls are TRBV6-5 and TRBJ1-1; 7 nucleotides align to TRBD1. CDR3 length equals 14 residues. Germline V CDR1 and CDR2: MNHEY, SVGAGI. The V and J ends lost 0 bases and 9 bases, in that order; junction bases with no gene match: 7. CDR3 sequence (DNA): TGTGCCAGCAGTTACTCGGACAGGACCGGGAAAGCTTTCTTT. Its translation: CASSYSDRTGKAFF.